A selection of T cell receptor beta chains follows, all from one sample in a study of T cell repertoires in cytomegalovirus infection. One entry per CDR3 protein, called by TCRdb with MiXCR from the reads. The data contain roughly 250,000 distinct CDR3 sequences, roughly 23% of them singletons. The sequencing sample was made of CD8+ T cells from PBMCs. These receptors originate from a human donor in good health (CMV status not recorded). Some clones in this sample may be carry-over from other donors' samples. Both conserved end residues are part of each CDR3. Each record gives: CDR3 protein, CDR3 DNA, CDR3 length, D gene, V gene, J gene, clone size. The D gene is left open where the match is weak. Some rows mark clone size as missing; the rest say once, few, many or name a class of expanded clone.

CASREGLGMNTEAFF,TGTGCCAGCAGAGAGGGACTGGGGATGAACACTGAAGCTTTCTTT,15,NA,TRBV4-2,TRBJ1-1,many
CASSYMGGVQPQHF,TGTGCCAGCAGTTACATGGGGGGGGTTCAGCCCCAGCATTTT,14,NA,TRBV6-5,TRBJ1-5,few
CSVEPDLDRNTEAFF,TGCAGCGTTGAACCTGACCTAGACAGGAACACTGAAGCTTTCTTT,15,NA,TRBV29-1,TRBJ1-1,NA
CASSSDHAGEQFF,TGTGCCAGCAGCTCGGACCATGCCGGTGAGCAGTTCTTC,13,NA,TRBV7-8,TRBJ2-1,many
CASSSGGGNTEAFF,TGTGCCAGCAGCTCCGGGGGAGGGAACACTGAAGCTTTCTTT,14,NA,TRBV7-6,TRBJ1-1,many
CASSSRQGADEKLFF,TGTGCCAGCAGTTCAAGACAGGGGGCGGATGAAAAACTGTTTTTT,15,TRBD1,TRBV27,TRBJ1-4,NA
CAWSVSRGPTDTQYF,TGTGCCTGGAGTGTATCCAGGGGGCCGACAGATACGCAGTATTTT,15,TRBD1,TRBV30,TRBJ2-3,NA
CASSALGGTEAFF,TGTGCCAGTAGTGCCTTAGGGGGCACTGAAGCTTTCTTT,13,NA,TRBV19,TRBJ1-1,few
CASSEASLAFSDEQFF,TGTGCCAGCAGTGAAGCGAGCCTAGCTTTCTCCGATGAGCAGTTCTTC,16,NA,TRBV2,TRBJ2-1,many
CSARDTSGVYNEQFF,TGCAGTGCTAGAGATACTAGCGGGGTCTACAATGAGCAGTTCTTC,15,TRBD2,TRBV20-1,TRBJ2-1,NA
CASSFGLTYEQYF,TGTGCCAGCAGCTTCGGACTAACCTACGAGCAGTACTTC,13,NA,TRBV7-2,TRBJ2-7,many
CSVEDGMNTEAFF,TGCAGCGTTGAAGATGGTATGAACACTGAAGCTTTCTTT,13,NA,TRBV29-1,TRBJ1-1,NA
CAISDSRTSSYNEQFF,TGTGCCATCAGTGACTCGCGGACGAGCTCCTACAATGAGCAGTTCTTC,16,NA,TRBV10-3,TRBJ2-1,NA